This TCR beta chain was captured by sequencing in a study of identical twins. This clonotype was observed at least ten times. V gave up 4 bases and J gave up 7 bases; unmatched junction bases: 6. The germline V gene has CDR1 SGHRS and CDR2 YFSETQ. CDR3 length: 14 residues. A universal primer site was added by template switching, and unique molecular identifiers were carried by the cDNA. Each CDR3 protein gets one entry after TCRdb re-called the 5' RACE reads with MiXCR. The sample has 650,000 to 800,000 distinct CDR3 sequences, roughly 8% seen once; the top ten hold 0.85% to 1%. In addition, the sample was reused for a study of yellow fever vaccine responses in identical twins.

This clonotype was sampled from a young woman in good health. This chain connects TRBV5-1 to TRBJ2-2; 8 bases agree with TRBD2. What was sequenced was PBMCs. The CDR3 here is CASSPGGASGELFF. The CDR3 coding sequence is TGCGCCAGCAGCCCGGGGGGGGCCAGCGGGGAGCTGTTTTTT.